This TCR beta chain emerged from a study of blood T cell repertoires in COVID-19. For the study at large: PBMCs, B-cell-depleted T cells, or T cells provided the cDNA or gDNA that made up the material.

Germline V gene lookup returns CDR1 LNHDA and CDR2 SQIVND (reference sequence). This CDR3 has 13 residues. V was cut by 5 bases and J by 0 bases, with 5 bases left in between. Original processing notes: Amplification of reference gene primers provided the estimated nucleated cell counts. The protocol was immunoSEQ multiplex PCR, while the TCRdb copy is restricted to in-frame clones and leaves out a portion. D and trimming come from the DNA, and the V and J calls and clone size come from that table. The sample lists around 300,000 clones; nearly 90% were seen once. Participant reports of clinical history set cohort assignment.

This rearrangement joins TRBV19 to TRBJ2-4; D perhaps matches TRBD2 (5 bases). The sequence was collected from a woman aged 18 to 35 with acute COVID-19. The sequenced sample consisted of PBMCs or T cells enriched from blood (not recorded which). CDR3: CASSEGAKNIQYF. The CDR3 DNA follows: TGTGCCAGTAGTGAGGGAGCCAAAAACATTCAGTACTTC.